The 21 T cell receptor beta chains below were found in one sample sequenced in a study of blood T cell repertoires in COVID-19. Only in-frame clones appear in the TCRdb table, and some are missing; sequencing was by immunoSEQ multiplex PCR. Of 80,000 to 90,000 clones in the sample, approximately 86% were seen once. Sequenced sample: peripheral blood. These receptors were obtained from an older man with active or convalescent COVID-19.

This chain uses TRBV29-1 with TRBJ2-3, with TRBD2 matching over 8 bases. Germline loops: CDR1 SQVTM, CDR2 ANQGSEA. This CDR3 comprises 13 residues. J lost 9 bases, V lost 2 bases, and 7 bases had no gene match. The CDR3 loop is CSVELGRGETQYF. In DNA form, the CDR3 reads TGCAGCGTTGAATTGGGGCGGGGGGAGACGCAGTATTTT.

The gene calls are TRBV19 and TRBJ2-1, with 11 bases that match TRBD2. The V gene end was trimmed by 8 bases and the J gene end by 3 bases; junction bases not matched to a gene: 6. Germline V gene data show CDR1 as LNHDA and CDR2 as SQIVND (reference sequence). CDR3 length: 15 amino acids. The CDR3 region is CASASGRRLYNEQFF. The CDR3 DNA is TGTGCCAGTGCTAGCGGGAGGCGACTCTACAATGAGCAGTTCTTC. The full variable domain, completed using reference TRBV19 and TRBJ2-1, is DGGITQSPKYLFRKEGQNVTLSCEQNLNHDAMYWYRQDPGQGLRLIYYSQIVNDFQKGDIAEGYSVSREKKESFPLTVTSAQKNPTAFYLCASASGRRLYNEQFFGPGTRLTVL.

This clone has only one observation. The chain combines TRBV25-1 with TRBJ2-7; a weak D match, TRBD2 (6 bases). From germline, CDR1 is MGHDK and CDR2 SYGVNS. Trimming shortened V by 3 bases and J by 3 bases, and 15 bases separated the two germline ends. The CDR3 contains 15 residues. CDR3 sequence reads: CASSEGWGLGYEQYF. The CDR3 DNA sequence: TGTGCCAGCAGTGAGGGATGGGGACTGGGCTACGAGCAGTACTTC.

This clone was detected once. V gene TRBV7-2 combines with J gene TRBJ2-7, with TRBD2 matching over 10 bases. Trimming cost V 4 bases and J 2 bases; bases outside gene matches: 5. There are 15 residues in the CDR3. Germline V gene lookup returns CDR1 SGHTA and CDR2 FQGNSA. The CDR3 spells CASSYRTSGTYEQYF. CDR3 nucleotides: TGTGCCAGCAGCTACCGGACTAGCGGAACCTACGAGCAGTACTTC.

The genes are TRBV29-1 and TRBJ2-7, with D tentatively TRBD1 (6 bases). The CDR3 length is 12 residues. V lost 6 bases and J lost 3, with 12 bases in between. The germline V gene encodes CDR1 SQVTM and CDR2 ANQGSEA. The CDR3: CSVHTDSYEQYF. The DNA of the CDR3 is TGCAGCGTGCATACGGACAGCTACGAGCAGTACTTC.

This chain links TRBV7-9 with TRBJ2-1; 9 bases match TRBD2. J gave up 8 bases and V 3 bases, and 17 bases lay outside the gene matches. This CDR3 is built from 18 residues. Germline V gene sequence: CDR1 SEHNR, CDR2 FQNEAQ (reference sequence). The CDR3 spells CASSFGGSSGRSSDEQFF. CDR3 nucleotide sequence: TGTGCCAGCAGCTTTGGGGGGAGTAGCGGGAGAAGTAGCGATGAGCAGTTCTTC.

CDR3: CASSSGQLNQPQHF. The CDR3, as DNA: TGTGCCAGCAGCTCGGGACAGCTCAATCAGCCCCAGCATTTT. The chain combines TRBV5-5 with TRBJ1-5; 7 bases fit TRBD1. The CDR3 extends over 14 amino acids. Trimming removed 3 bases from V and 3 bases from J; junction bases left unmatched: 3. Germline V lookup: CDR1 SGHKS, CDR2 YYEKEE (reference sequence).

This rearrangement joins TRBV29-1 to TRBJ1-4; D possibly corresponds to TRBD1 (5 bases). The CDR3 runs 14 residues. The V gene's germline CDR1 is SQVTM and CDR2 ANQGSEA. The V and J ends lost 7 bases and 2 bases respectively, with 14 bases between them. The CDR3 DNA follows: TGCAGCGCCACCAAAGGGGTTACTAATGAAAAACTGTTTTTT. Protein: CSATKGVTNEKLFF.

The V call is TRBV19, the J call TRBJ1-5; 7 bases map to TRBD1. In germline, CDR1 is LNHDA, CDR2 SQIVND (reference sequence). This CDR3 is 15 amino acids long. The V and J ends lost 5 bases and 2 bases, in that order; junction bases with no gene match: 6. DNA for the CDR3: TGTGCCAGTAGTCTGGGGACAGTGGGCAATCAGCCCCAGCATTTT. This sequence encodes CASSLGTVGNQPQHF.

Concerning this clone itself: Other DNA sequences within the sample encode an identical CDR3. This chain uses TRBV5-1 with TRBJ2-5, with D possibly TRBD1 on 6 matching bases. The germline CDR1 and CDR2 sequences are SGHRS and YFSETQ. CDR3 length: 14 amino acids. V dropped 4 bases and J dropped 2 bases, with 12 bases sitting between them. Here the CDR3 reads CASSLGTLQETQYF. DNA for the CDR3: TGCGCCAGCAGCCTAGGGACACTGCAAGAGACCCAGTACTTC.

In regard to this clone: Different DNA sequences within this sample yield the same CDR3. This sequence joins TRBV18 and TRBJ2-1, with D perhaps TRBD2 (5 bases). The V and J ends lost 2 bases and 8 bases respectively, with 7 bases between them. Looked up from germline, CDR1 is KGHSH and CDR2 is LQKENI. This CDR3 has 12 amino acids. In nucleotides, the CDR3 is TGTGCCAGCTCACCATCCGGGGATGAGCAGTTCTTC. Its protein is CASSPSGDEQFF.

The V gene is TRBV6-1, the J gene TRBJ2-4; TRBD1 agrees at 8 bases. The length of the CDR3 is 14 residues. Germline CDR1 and CDR2: MNHNS and SASEGT. Trimming removed 1 base from V and 7 bases from J; junction bases left unmatched: 3. The CDR3 bases are TGTGCCAGCAGTGAAGGACAGGGGAAGAACATTCAGTACTTC. Translation: CASSEGQGKNIQYF.

The chain is built from TRBV9 and TRBJ1-1; D is possibly TRBD1 (5 bases). From germline, CDR1 is SGDLS and CDR2 YYNGEE. V was shortened by 4 bases and J by 0 bases, with 16 bases between the two germline ends. CDR3 length equals 16 residues. The DNA for the CDR3 is TGTGCCAGCAGCCCAAGAGGGCGGGGGATGAACACTGAAGCTTTCTTT. Amino acids: CASSPRGRGMNTEAFF.

V and J are TRBV6-9 and TRBJ1-5; D is ambiguous. V lost 10 bases to trimming and J lost 0 bases, with 7 bases between them. CDR3 length equals 12 residues. Germline V CDR1 and CDR2: MNHGY, SVAAGI. Here the CDR3 reads CATSISNQPQHF. The CDR3, as DNA: TGTGCCACCTCTATTAGCAATCAGCCCCAGCATTTT.

This clone was seen a single time. The chain employs TRBV4-3 and TRBJ2-2; 7 bases are a match to TRBD2. This CDR3 comprises 15 residues. V lost 3 bases, J lost 5 bases, and 6 bases stayed unmatched. CDR1 and CDR2 from the germline V gene are LGHNA and YSLEER. The CDR3 sequence is CASSQETAGTGELFF. The CDR3, as DNA: TGCGCCAGCAGCCAGGAGACAGCGGGGACCGGGGAGCTGTTTTTT.

The J gene is TRBJ1-5, the V gene TRBV5-6; D uncertain. The germline gives CDR1 SGHDT, CDR2 YYEEEE. V lost 2 bases, J lost 0 bases, and 6 bases lay in between. This CDR3 spans 14 amino acids. The CDR3 loop is CASSFLSSNQPQHF. For the CDR3, the DNA is TGTGCCAGCAGCTTTCTCAGTAGCAATCAGCCCCAGCATTTT.

The genes are TRBV7-9 and TRBJ2-3; D is ambiguous. The CDR3 length is 13 residues. V was clipped by 5 bases and J by 0 bases, with 6 bases between them. The germline CDR1 and CDR2 sequences are SEHNR and FQNEAQ (reference sequence). The CDR3 DNA is TGTGCCAGCAGCCCCCCGAGCACAGATACGCAGTATTTT. Translation gives CASSPPSTDTQYF.

The chain recombines TRBV30 with TRBJ1-2, with 7 nucleotides matching TRBD1. With V trimmed by 2 bases and J by 2 bases, 14 bases remained unmatched. The CDR3 extends over 17 amino acids. Germline assignment: CDR1 GTSNPN and CDR2 SVGIG (reference sequence). DNA for the CDR3: TGTGCCTGGAGTAAGGCAGGGGGTTTTTCTGCAAACTATGGCTACACCTTC. This translates into CAWSKAGGFSANYGYTF.

This clone was seen only a few times. This chain joins TRBV27 and TRBJ2-1; TRBD2 might be the D (6 bases). CDR1 MNHEY and CDR2 SMNVEV come from the germline V gene (reference sequence). The ends were cut back, 1 base at V and 5 bases at J, with 24 bases in the middle. The CDR3 is 19 amino acids. The CDR3 loop reads CASSLWSGLGGDGHNEQFF. CDR3 nucleotide sequence: TGTGCCAGCAGTTTATGGAGTGGTTTGGGGGGAGATGGACACAATGAGCAGTTCTTC.

The genes are TRBV3-1 (or the pseudogene TRBV3-2) and TRBJ2-7; 8 bases agree with TRBD1. The CDR3 has 15 residues. CDR1 is LGHDT, CDR2 YNNKEL, per germline (reference sequence). V shed 1 base and J 3 bases; nucleotides not matched to a gene: 5. The CDR3 protein is CASSQARGRLYEQYF. Written as DNA, the CDR3 is TGTGCCAGCAGCCAAGCCAGGGGGCGACTCTACGAGCAGTACTTC.

The gene calls are TRBV24-1 and TRBJ1-3, with no clear D. V lost 2 bases and J 4 bases, leaving 11 bases between the germline ends. The germline CDR1 and CDR2 sequences are KGHDR and SFDVKD. This CDR3 has 15 residues. The CDR3 loop is CATSDSGSSGNTIYF. The CDR3 nucleotides read TGTGCCACCAGTGATTCCGGGTCGTCCGGAAACACCATATATTTT.